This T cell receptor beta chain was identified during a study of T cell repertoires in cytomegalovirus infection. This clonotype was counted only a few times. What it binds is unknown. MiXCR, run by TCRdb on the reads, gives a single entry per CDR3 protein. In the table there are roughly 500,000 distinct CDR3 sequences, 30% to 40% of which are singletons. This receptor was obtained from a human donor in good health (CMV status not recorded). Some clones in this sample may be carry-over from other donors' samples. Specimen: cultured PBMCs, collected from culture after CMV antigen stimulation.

The CDR3 coding sequence is TGTGCCAGCAGCTCTGGGACAGTTAGCACAGATACGCAGTATTTT. As protein: CASSSGTVSTDTQYF. V and J are TRBV6-1 and TRBJ2-3; 7 bases fit TRBD1. V dropped 6 bases and J dropped 0; count of bases not matched to a gene: 6. This CDR3 contains 15 residues. The germline V gene encodes CDR1 MNHNS and CDR2 SASEGT.